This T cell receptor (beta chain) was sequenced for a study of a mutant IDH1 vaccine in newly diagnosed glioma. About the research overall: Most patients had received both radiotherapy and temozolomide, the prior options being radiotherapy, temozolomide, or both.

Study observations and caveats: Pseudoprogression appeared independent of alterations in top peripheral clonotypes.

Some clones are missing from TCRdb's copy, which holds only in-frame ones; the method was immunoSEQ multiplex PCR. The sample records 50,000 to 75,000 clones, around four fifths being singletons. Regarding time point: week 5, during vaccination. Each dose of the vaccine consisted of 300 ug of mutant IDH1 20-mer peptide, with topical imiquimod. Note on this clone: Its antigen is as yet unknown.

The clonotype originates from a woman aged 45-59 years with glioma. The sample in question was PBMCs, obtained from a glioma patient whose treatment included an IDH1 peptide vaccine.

The chain's CDR3 is CASSLKSAGLPDEQYF. CDR3 bases: TGCGCCAGCAGCTTGAAATCAGCCGGGCTTCCGGATGAGCAGTACTTC. The chain uses TRBV5-1 and TRBJ2-7; D not certain. The germline gives CDR1 SGHRS, CDR2 YFSETQ. The CDR3 is 16 residues long. With 1 base removed from V and 7 bases from J, the gap between germline ends came to 21 bases.